This T cell receptor (beta chain) was recovered during a study of identical twins. TCRdb processed the 5' RACE reads anew with MiXCR; each CDR3 protein has one entry. The table includes approximately 280,000 distinct CDR3 sequences, about 8.1% detected once. This sample was also put to use in a study of yellow fever vaccine responses in identical twins.

This sequence was found in a young woman in good health. The material sequenced was memory (CD45RO+) T cells sorted from blood.

Written as DNA, the CDR3 is TGTACCTTCTGCAACAAACTAGCGGGAGTCTTCAGGAACACAGATACGCAGTATTTT. Protein sequence: CTFCNKLAGVFRNTDTQYF. The V and J genes are TRBV2 and TRBJ2-3, with 11 nucleotides matching TRBD2. Germline V gene data show CDR1 as SNHLY and CDR2 as FYNNEI. The CDR3 is made up of 19 amino acids. Filled out from reference TRBV2 and TRBJ2-3, the complete variable domain reads EPEVTQTPSHQVTQMGQEVILRCVPISNHLYFYWYRQILGQKVEFLVSFYNNEISEKSEIFDDQFSVERPDGSNFTLKIRSTKLEDSAMYFCTFCNKLAGVFRNTDTQYFGPGTRLTVL.